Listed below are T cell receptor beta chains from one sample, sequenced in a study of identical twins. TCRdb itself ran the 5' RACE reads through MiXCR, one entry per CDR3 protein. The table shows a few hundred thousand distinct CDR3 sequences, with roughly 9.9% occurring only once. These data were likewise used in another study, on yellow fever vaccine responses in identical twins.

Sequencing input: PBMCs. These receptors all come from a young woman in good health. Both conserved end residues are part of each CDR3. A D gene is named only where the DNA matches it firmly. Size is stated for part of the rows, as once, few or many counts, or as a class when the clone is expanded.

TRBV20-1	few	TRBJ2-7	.	CSAGLRDLPYEQYF	TGCAGTGCTGGCCTCCGGGACTTACCCTACGAGCAGTACTTC
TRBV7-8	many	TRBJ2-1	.	CASSQGEKNEQFF	TGTGCCAGCAGCCAGGGAGAAAAGAATGAGCAGTTCTTC
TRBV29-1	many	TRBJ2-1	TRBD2	CSGAGLAGSYNEQFF	TGCAGCGGCGCGGGACTAGCAGGCTCCTACAATGAGCAGTTCTTC
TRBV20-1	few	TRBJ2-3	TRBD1	CSAGSDRELTDTQYF	TGCAGTGCCGGATCGGACAGGGAGTTAACAGATACGCAGTATTTT
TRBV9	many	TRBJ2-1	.	CASSVDGAGYNEQFF	TGTGCCAGCAGCGTAGACGGGGCCGGATACAATGAGCAGTTCTTC
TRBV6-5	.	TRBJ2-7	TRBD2	CASSYSRLARSHEQYF	TGTGCCAGCAGTTACTCCCGACTAGCCCGGTCCCACGAGCAGTACTTC
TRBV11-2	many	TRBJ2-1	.	CASSPGRGNEQFF	TGTGCCAGCAGCCCCGGCCGGGGCAATGAGCAGTTCTTC
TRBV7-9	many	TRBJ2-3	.	CASSPVGGGPDTQYF	TGTGCCAGCAGCCCTGTTGGGGGGGGCCCGGATACGCAGTATTTT
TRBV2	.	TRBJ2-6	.	CASSYGRSSGANVLTF	TGTGCCAGCAGTTACGGACGGTCCTCTGGGGCCAACGTCCTGACTTTC
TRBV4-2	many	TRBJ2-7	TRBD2	CASSQAGGSYEQYF	TGTGCCAGCAGCCAGGCGGGGGGCTCCTACGAGCAGTACTTC
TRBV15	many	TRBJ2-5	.	CATSRDGERQETQYF	TGTGCCACCAGCAGAGATGGTGAGAGACAAGAGACCCAGTACTTC
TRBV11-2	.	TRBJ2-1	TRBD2	CASSSGLAGGPVYNEQFF	TGTGCCAGCAGCTCGGGACTAGCGGGGGGGCCGGTCTACAATGAGCAGTTCTTC
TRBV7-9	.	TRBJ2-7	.	CASSPRQLSSYEQYF	TGTGCCAGCAGCCCCAGACAGCTTTCTTCCTACGAGCAGTACTTC
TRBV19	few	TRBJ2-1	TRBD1	CASAGQALGQSYNEQFF	TGTGCCAGCGCGGGACAGGCTCTAGGACAATCTTACAATGAGCAGTTCTTC
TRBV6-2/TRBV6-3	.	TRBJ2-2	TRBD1	CASSYSDRGRDTGELFF	TGTGCCAGCAGTTACTCCGACAGGGGGAGGGACACCGGGGAGCTGTTTTTT
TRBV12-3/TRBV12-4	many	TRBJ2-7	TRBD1	CASSPTDRGYEQYF	TGTGCCAGCAGTCCCACGGACAGGGGTTACGAGCAGTACTTC
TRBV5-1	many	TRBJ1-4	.	CASSKGPTNEKLFF	TGCGCCAGCAGCAAGGGACCTACTAATGAAAAACTGTTTTTT
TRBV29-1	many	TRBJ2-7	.	CSVAGTPSSYEQYF	TGCAGCGTTGCTGGGACTCCCAGCTCCTACGAGCAGTACTTC
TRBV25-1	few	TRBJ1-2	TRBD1	CASSESRGPSGYTF	TGTGCCAGCAGTGAATCCAGGGGGCCGAGTGGCTACACCTTC
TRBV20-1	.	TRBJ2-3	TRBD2	CSAHSGTSGGAGDTQYF	TGCAGTGCCCACTCAGGGACTAGCGGGGGGGCGGGAGATACGCAGTATTTT
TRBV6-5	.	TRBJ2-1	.	CASSYEGDGDPFGNEQFF	TGTGCCAGCAGTTACGAGGGGGATGGAGACCCCTTTGGAAATGAGCAGTTCTTC
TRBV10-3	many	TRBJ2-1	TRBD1	CAIGDRGNNEQFF	TGTGCCATCGGTGACAGGGGAAACAATGAGCAGTTCTTC
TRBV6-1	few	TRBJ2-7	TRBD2	CASSSGEGPYEQYF	TGTGCCAGCAGCAGCGGGGAGGGGCCCTACGAGCAGTACTTC
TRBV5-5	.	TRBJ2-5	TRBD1	CASSWTGGRQETQYF	TGTGCCAGCAGCTGGACAGGGGGTCGGCAAGAGACCCAGTACTTC
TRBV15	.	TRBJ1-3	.	CATSRVSGNTIYF	TGTGCCACCAGCAGAGTCAGTGGAAACACCATATATTTT
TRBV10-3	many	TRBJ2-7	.	CAISESSGFDEQYF	TGTGCCATCAGTGAGTCGTCAGGGTTCGACGAGCAGTACTTC
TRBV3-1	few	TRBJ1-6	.	CASSQNTGGGSPLHF	TGTGCCAGCAGCCAAAATACTGGCGGGGGTTCACCCCTCCACTTT
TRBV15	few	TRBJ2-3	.	CATSLRNTQYF	TGTGCCACCAGCCTGAGGAATACGCAGTATTTT
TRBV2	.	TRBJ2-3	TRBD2	CASCRGGSFEDTQYF	TGTGCCAGCTGTCGGGGGGGCTCATTTGAAGATACGCAGTATTTT
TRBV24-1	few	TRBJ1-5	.	CATSGTLNQPQHF	TGTGCCACCAGTGGGACACTTAATCAGCCCCAGCATTTT
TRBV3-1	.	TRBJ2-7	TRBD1	CASSQGPGQGFHEQYF	TGTGCCAGCAGCCAAGGACCGGGACAGGGATTCCACGAGCAGTACTTC